The entry that follows covers one TCR beta chain sequence. No antigen is known for it. Nothing much larger sits one base from this clone, and base qualities are not available. Donors were healthy HIV-negative adults with no recently reported acute infections or vaccinations. Only Caucasian adults living in Nashville, Tennessee, USA were represented among the donors. CD4+ T cells were enriched through magnetic negative selection, after which naive cells were positively selected on CD45RA and the remaining negative fraction served as the memory subset. Blood was collected by leukapheresis, and PBMCs were isolated by Ficoll-Histopaque density gradient centrifugation and then cryopreserved in liquid nitrogen vapor phase. Analytical flow cytometry was used to check the purity and quantity of each magnetically sorted T cell population. Genomic DNA was isolated from every sorted fraction and measured by UV absorbance on a Nanodrop 2000c.

The source of the sample is a study of shared clonotypes between healthy human individuals (dated by TCRdb to the early 2020s). Describing the broader study: Three men and two women, aged 18 to 49 years, made up the cohort. Per donor, three plates each were used for CD4 naive and CD4 memory, two for CD8 naive, and one for CD8 memory. Blood TCR repertoires of roughly 5 healthy adults were deeply sequenced to estimate repertoire size and the extent of clonotype sharing between individuals. Libraries were prepared and TCR repertoires were sequenced by different laboratories using diverse techniques, in order to increase sequencing depth and limit assay-specific biases. Per donor, leukapheresis produced somewhere between about 0.85 and 8.9 billion PBMCs.

The paper's findings and limits, for the study overall: Sampling was limited to blood, and TCR repertoires in tissue likely differ from TCR repertoires in blood. Naive subsets generally had larger estimated clonotype richness than memory subsets. Because the study included a small number of donors, the genetic and exposure-history diversity represented was limited. Rarefaction of sorted-subset datasets indicated incomplete sequencing despite the large sequencing depth. Higher generation probabilities were observed for clonotypes shared by all four sorted-subset donors than for non-shared clonotypes. Based on pairwise subsampling, the degree of clonotype sharing among donors was expected to be affected by sequencing depth. Roughly 5% of naive CD4, more than 3% of naive CD8, 2% to 2.5% of memory CD4, and about 0.4% of memory CD8 clonotypes were shared across several donors.

TCR CDR3 regions were amplified from genomic DNA by multiplex PCR using the deep immunoSEQ assay. For each cell subset, the extracted genomic DNA was distributed evenly across all wells of several immunoSEQ 96-well plates, and each plate served as one replicate. For sorted subsets, each replicate PCR was loaded with approximately 190 ng genomic DNA, equivalent to 30,000 or so T cell genomes. Purified libraries were measured with a Qubit 3.0 fluorometer, size-checked on a Bioanalyzer 2100, and measured again with the KAPA Library Quantification kit. Every immunoSEQ 96-well plate was sequenced on a dedicated single-read 150-cycle Illumina NextSeq 550 flow cell. Per the source publication's procedure: Because the immunoSEQ output included only junctional sequences and no quality scores, the filtering could not be the same as the filtering used for full-length reads. To assign V/J genes and CDR3, sequences were annotated using PyIR, a Python wrapper for IgBLAST v1.9, with IMGT germline references. Any read was removed if the V/J assignment was weak (E-value above 1e-6), the CDR3 was missing, or the read contained stop codons, out-of-frame junctions, or ambiguous translated residues. V3J clonotypes were defined by identical inferred V gene, J gene, and CDR3 amino acid sequence. Percentage overlap between repertoires was computed as shared unique clonotypes divided by the size of the smaller repertoire. Three approaches were used to assess repertoire richness: RTK rarefaction, the Chao1 estimator, and Recon v2.1 estimates of unobserved clonotypes. Generation probabilities for all TCRbeta clonotypes obtained by the gDNA method from a handful of donors were computed using OLGA. As stored in TCRdb, this immuneACCESS dataset retains in-frame rearrangements with V and J assigned. A fraction of the clones does not appear; measured against another copy, unresolved V genes explain less than half of the discrepancy, and the remainder lacks a known reason. The V and J calls and clone size were taken over from that table, and D and trimming were inferred from the DNA. This sample holds 2 million or so clones; 85% to 95% were observed only once. The top ten clones comprise 0.1% to 0.15% of the sample.

The CDR3 has 14 amino acids, counting the end cysteine and phenylalanine. CDR3 DNA is the only sequence kept; it has 42 bases, read in frame from the first base. Looking up the germline V gene yields CDR1 SGHTA and CDR2 FQGNSA. V drops 3 bases and J drops 3 bases, leaving 11 bases in between. This TCR was recovered from a man aged 18-30 years in good health. Recombination connected TRBV7-2 to TRBJ1-2; possibly the D gene is TRBD1, per 5 matching bases. What was sequenced was naive CD4+ T cells sorted from blood. The cell subset or site label on this specimen signifies: CD45RA+ positively selected. The CDR3 protein sequence reads: CASSLGDGYYGYTF. The DNA sequence follows: TGTGCCAGCAGCTTGGGGGATGGGTACTATGGCTACACCTTC.